This T cell receptor beta chain was captured by sequencing in a study of T cell repertoires in cytomegalovirus infection (dated 2019 in TCRdb). Notes on the research overall: Peptide stimulations targeted recently identified HLA-C-restricted CMV epitopes, whose presentation resists viral immunomodulation, together with well-studied HLA-B-restricted epitopes. The HLA type of each donor mattered for the analysis, because public TCR beta signatures pointed to carriage of CMV infection along with the matching HLA type.

This clonotype showed up just once. The clone's antigen remains unknown. Per-base qualities were not stored, and no clone one base away is much larger. A lone read gives weak evidence. What the study reported, not specific to this receptor: In both this cohort and an independent roughly 400-donor cohort, the cumulative frequency of public TCR beta family members distinguished carriers of CMV infection plus the relevant HLA type. The ex vivo response was dominated by HLA-C-restricted CMV-specific TCR beta clonotypes, which also provided the single most frequent clonotype in two of eight donors.

Instrument on record: Illumina HiSeq 1500. Through fastp at Q25 and MiXCR, TCRdb rebuilt clones from the public reads, retaining in-frame beta chains. Each entry is one CDR3 protein sequence, shown with its most common DNA and genes. Here the sample has about 890,000 distinct CDR3 sequences; 25% to 40% occur a single time. The ten largest clones represent roughly an eighth of the sample. This sample's treatment or condition label indicates: in vitro stimulation with specific CMV peptide epitopes to enrich CMV-specific T cells. The CDR3 holds 15 amino acids from the cysteine to the phenylalanine. This entry keeps only the CDR3 DNA: 45 bases, framed from base 1. V sheds 0 bases and J sheds 4 bases, leaving 11 bases between their ends. Via the germline V gene, CDR1 is SGHRS and CDR2 YFSETQ.

The sequence was collected from a human donor in good health (CMV status not recorded). Some clones in this sample may be carry-over from other donors' samples. The rearranged chain carries TRBV5-1 and TRBJ2-1; the D call is possibly TRBD1 or TRBD2, each sharing 6 bases. This specimen was cultured CD8+ T cells from PBMCs, taken from culture after CMV antigen stimulation. At the DNA level, the sequence is TGCGCCAGCAGCTTGGTACAGGGAGGATACAATGAGCAGTTCTTC. This encodes CASSLVQGGYNEQFF.